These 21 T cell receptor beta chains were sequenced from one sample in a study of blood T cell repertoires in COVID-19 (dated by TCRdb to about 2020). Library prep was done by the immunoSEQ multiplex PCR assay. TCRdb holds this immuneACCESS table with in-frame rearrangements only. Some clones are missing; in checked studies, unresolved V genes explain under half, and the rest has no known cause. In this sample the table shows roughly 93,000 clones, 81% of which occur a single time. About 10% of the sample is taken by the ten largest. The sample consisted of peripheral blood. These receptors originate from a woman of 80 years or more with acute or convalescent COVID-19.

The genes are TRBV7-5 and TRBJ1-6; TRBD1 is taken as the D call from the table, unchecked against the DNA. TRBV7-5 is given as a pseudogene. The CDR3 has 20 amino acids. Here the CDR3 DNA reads TGTGCCAGAAGCTTAACTACGACCTTGACTAGGGGGCCGAAGAGTTCACCCCTCCACTTT. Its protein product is CARSLTTTLTRGPKSSPLHF.

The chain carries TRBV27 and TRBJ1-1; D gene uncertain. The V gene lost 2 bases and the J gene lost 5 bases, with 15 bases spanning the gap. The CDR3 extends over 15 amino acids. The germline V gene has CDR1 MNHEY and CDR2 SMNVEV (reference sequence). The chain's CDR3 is CASSLTGVVKTEAFF. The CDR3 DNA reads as TGTGCCAGCAGTTTAACCGGGGTTGTAAAAACTGAAGCTTTCTTT.

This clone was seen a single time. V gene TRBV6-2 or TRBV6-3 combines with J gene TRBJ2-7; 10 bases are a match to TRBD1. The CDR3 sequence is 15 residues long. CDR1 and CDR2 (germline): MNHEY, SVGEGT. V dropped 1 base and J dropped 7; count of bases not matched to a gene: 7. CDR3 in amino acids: CASSYFLGQGHEQYF. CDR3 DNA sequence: TGTGCCAGCAGTTACTTTCTGGGACAGGGGCATGAGCAGTACTTC.

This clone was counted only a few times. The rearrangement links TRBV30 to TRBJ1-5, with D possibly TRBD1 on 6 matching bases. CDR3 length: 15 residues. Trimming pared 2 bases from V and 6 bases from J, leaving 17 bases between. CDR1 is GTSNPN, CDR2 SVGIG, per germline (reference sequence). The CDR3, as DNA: TGTGCCTGGAGTACCATAGGGGTGGGGGCTCAGCCCCAGCATTTT. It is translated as CAWSTIGVGAQPQHF.

Here the CDR3 DNA reads TGTGCCAGCAGCCAAGGGACAGGGGTCGGCAATCAGCCCCAGCATTTT. Translating gives CASSQGTGVGNQPQHF. The chain has TRBV3-1 (or the pseudogene TRBV3-2) and TRBJ1-5; 9 nucleotides match TRBD1. Germline V gene data show CDR1 as LGHDT and CDR2 as YNNKEL (reference sequence). J lost 2 bases, V lost 1 base, and 3 bases had no gene match. This CDR3 spans 16 amino acids.

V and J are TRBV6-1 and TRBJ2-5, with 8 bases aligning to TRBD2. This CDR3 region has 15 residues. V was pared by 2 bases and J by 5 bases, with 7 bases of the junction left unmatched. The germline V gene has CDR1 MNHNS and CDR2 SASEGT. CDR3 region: CASSENTGGPETQYF. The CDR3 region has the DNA TGTGCCAGCAGTGAAAATACGGGGGGGCCGGAGACCCAGTACTTC.

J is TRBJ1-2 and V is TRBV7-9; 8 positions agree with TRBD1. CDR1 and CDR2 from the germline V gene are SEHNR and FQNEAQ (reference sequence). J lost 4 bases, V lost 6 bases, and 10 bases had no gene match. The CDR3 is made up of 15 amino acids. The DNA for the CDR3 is TGTGCCAGCAGGAAAGGGACAGGCGGAAGCTATGGCTACACCTTC. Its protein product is CASRKGTGGSYGYTF.

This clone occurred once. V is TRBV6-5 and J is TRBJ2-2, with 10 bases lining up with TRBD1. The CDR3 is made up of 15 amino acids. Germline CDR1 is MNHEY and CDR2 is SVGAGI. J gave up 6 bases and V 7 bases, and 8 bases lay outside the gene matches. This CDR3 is CASTISTGGSGELFF. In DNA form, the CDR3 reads TGTGCCAGCACCATTTCGACAGGGGGCTCCGGGGAGCTGTTTTTT.

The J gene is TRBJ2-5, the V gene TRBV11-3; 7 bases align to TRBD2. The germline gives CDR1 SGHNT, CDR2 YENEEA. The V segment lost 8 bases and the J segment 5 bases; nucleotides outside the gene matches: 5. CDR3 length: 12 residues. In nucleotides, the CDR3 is TGTGCCAGCTCCTCCGGGGGGGAGACCCAGTACTTC. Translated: CASSSGGETQYF.

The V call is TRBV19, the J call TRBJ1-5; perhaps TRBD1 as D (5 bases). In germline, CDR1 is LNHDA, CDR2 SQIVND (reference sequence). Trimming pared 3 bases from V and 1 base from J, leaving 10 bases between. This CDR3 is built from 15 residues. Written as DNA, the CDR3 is TGTGCCAGTAGTATCGCCGGGGGGAGCAATCAGCCCCAGCATTTT. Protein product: CASSIAGGSNQPQHF. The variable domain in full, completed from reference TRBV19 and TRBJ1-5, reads DGGITQSPKYLFRKEGQNVTLSCEQNLNHDAMYWYRQDPGQGLRLIYYSQIVNDFQKGDIAEGYSVSREKKESFPLTVTSAQKNPTAFYLCASSIAGGSNQPQHFGDGTRLSIL.

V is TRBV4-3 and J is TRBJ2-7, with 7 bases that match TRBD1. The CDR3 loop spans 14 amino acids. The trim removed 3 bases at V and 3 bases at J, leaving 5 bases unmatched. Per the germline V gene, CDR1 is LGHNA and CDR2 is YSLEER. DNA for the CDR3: TGCGCCAGCAGCCAGAACAGGGGTGACTACGAGCAGTACTTC. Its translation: CASSQNRGDYEQYF.

In nucleotides, the CDR3 is TGTGCCAGCTCATCGACAGGGAATGGAGAGACCCAGTACTTC. It encodes CASSSTGNGETQYF. The V gene is TRBV18, the J gene TRBJ2-5; 7 bases agree with TRBD1. V shed 5 bases and J 4 bases; nucleotides not matched to a gene: 7. The length of the CDR3 is 14 residues. The germline gives CDR1 KGHSH, CDR2 LQKENI.

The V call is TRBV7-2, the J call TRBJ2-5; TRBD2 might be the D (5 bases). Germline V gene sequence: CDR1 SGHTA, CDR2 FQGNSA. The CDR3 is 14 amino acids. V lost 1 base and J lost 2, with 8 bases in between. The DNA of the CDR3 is TGTGCCAGCAGCTTAGGGACTGGTCAAGAGACCCAGTACTTC. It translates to CASSLGTGQETQYF.

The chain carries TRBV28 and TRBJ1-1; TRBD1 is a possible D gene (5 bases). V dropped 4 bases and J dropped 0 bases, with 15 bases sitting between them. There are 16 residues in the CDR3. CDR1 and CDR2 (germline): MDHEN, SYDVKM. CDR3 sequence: CASSSGVGALNTEAFF. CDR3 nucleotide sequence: TGTGCCAGCAGTTCGGGGGTTGGGGCTCTGAACACTGAAGCTTTCTTT.

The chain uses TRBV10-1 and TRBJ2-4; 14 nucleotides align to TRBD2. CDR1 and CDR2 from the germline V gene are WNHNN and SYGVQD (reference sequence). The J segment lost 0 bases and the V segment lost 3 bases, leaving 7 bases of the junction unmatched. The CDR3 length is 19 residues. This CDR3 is CASSDLRLAGGPAKNIQYF. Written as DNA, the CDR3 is TGCGCCAGCAGTGACCTTAGACTAGCGGGGGGGCCAGCCAAAAACATTCAGTACTTC.

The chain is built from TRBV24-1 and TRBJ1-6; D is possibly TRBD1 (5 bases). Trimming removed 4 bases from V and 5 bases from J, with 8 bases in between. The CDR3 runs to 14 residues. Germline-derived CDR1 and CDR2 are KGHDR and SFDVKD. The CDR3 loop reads CATSDHRNNSPLHF. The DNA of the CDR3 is TGTGCCACCAGTGACCACAGGAATAATTCACCCCTCCACTTT.

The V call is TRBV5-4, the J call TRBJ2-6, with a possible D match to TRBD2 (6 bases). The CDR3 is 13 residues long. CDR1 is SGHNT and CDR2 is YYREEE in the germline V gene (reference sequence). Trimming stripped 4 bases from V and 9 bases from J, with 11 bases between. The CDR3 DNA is TGTGCCAGCAGCCGTGGGGAGGTCAACGTCCTGACTTTC. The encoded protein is CASSRGEVNVLTF.

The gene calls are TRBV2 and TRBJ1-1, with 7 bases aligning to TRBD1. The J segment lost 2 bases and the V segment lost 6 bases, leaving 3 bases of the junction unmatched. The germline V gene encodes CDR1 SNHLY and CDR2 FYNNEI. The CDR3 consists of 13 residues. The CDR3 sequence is CASSGQENTEAFF. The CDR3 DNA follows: TGTGCCAGCAGCGGACAGGAAAACACTGAAGCTTTCTTT.

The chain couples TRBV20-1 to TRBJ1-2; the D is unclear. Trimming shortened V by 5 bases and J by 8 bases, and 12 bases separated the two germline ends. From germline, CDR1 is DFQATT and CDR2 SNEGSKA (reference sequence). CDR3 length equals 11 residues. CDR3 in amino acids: CSALPAEGYTF. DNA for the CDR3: TGCAGTGCTTTACCCGCGGAAGGCTACACCTTC.

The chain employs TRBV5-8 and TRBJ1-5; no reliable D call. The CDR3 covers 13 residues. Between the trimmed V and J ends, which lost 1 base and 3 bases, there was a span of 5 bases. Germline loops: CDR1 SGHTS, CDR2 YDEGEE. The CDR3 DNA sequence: TGTGCCAGCAGCTTGACTCTCAATCAGCCCCAGCATTTT. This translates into CASSLTLNQPQHF.

Written as DNA, the CDR3 is TGTGCCAGCAGTCCCCCTAGGAGGACCGCAAACATTCAGTACTTC. As protein: CASSPPRRTANIQYF. The J gene is TRBJ2-4, the V gene TRBV28, with D possibly matching TRBD2 (5 bases). Germline CDR1 and CDR2: MDHEN and SYDVKM. This CDR3 contains 15 residues. Trimming took off 5 bases at V and 6 bases at J, with 17 bases between the two ends. Using reference TRBV28 and TRBJ2-4 for the parts outside the CDR3, the full variable domain is DVKVTQSSRYLVKRTGEKVFLECVQDMDHENMFWYRQDPGLGLRLIYFSYDVKMKEKGDIPEGYSVSREKKERFSLILESASTNQTSMYLCASSPPRRTANIQYFGAGTRLSVL.